This T cell receptor (beta chain) was sequenced in a study of cytomegalovirus exposure and HLA in healthy donors. The study, taken as a whole, reports: The tendency of first-cohort TCR clusters to co-occur in the roughly 120 validation repertoires was identified by a subsequent analysis. High sensitivity and specificity were reportedly achieved when the classifier diagnosed cytomegalovirus status. Cytomegalovirus-associated TCR beta chains were listed, numbering roughly 150. In vitro experiments confirmed that three CMV-associated chains were specific for CMV antigens.

In its sample, this clone was seen a few times. Its cognate antigen is unknown. Clones were sequenced by immunoSEQ multiplex PCR, and TCRdb holds only the in-frame ones, with some missing. This table holds over 150,000 clones, about 90% found once. CDR1 is MRHNA and CDR2 is SNTAGT in the germline V gene. The CDR3 spans 13 residues. J lost 11 bases, V lost 5 bases, and 5 bases had no gene match. The TCR was taken from a young woman in good health and CMV-seropositive. Sequencing used PBMCs. The V call is TRBV6-4, the J call TRBJ2-1; the match to TRBD2 covers 11 bases. The CDR3 spells CASSLTSGEKQFF. The DNA for the CDR3 is TGTGCCAGCAGTCTGACTAGCGGGGAGAAGCAGTTCTTC.